The source of this T cell receptor (beta chain) is a study of early T cells in non-severe SARS-CoV-2 infection. As for the study in general: Chains from this unsorted whole-blood bulk RNA could not be paired.

This clonotype was seen more than once but under ten times. Its cognate antigen is unknown. Molecules of cDNA were individually given unique molecular identifiers that were attached to them. MiXCR, applied by TCRdb to the 5' RACE reads, yields one record per CDR3 protein. Of some 50,000 distinct CDR3 sequences in the sample, roughly 8.7% were seen once. The study, taken as a whole, reports: The VDJdb matching leaned toward anti-spike CD8 responses and overlooked private and CD4 specificities.

This clonotype was obtained from an adult who was a healthcare worker with PCR-confirmed SARS-CoV-2 infection or an uninfected control (not recorded which). The material sequenced was whole blood, taken at baseline.

Written as DNA, the CDR3 is TGTGCCAGCAGTTACAACAGTAACTATGGCTACACCTTC. Protein sequence: CASSYNSNYGYTF. The V gene is TRBV6-5, the J gene TRBJ1-2, with D unclear. In germline, CDR1 is MNHEY, CDR2 SVGAGI. The length of the CDR3 is 13 residues. Deletions cut 2 bases from V and 1 base from J, with 5 bases between.